The clone carrying this T cell receptor beta chain was seen once. These data are taken from a study of blood T cell repertoires in COVID-19. Study overall: There were acute and convalescent COVID-19 samples, and they came from the United States, Italy and Spain.

Original analysis: Reference gene primer amplification gave estimated nucleated cell counts. Produced via immunoSEQ multiplex PCR; TCRdb's table is partial and in-frame only. The V and J calls and the clone size are those of that table, but D and trimming were determined from the DNA. The data hold 250,000 to 300,000 clones, with around 89% observed a single time. Germline lookup yields CDR1 MGHRA and CDR2 YSYEKL. The CDR3 has 16 amino acids. Trimming shortened V by 1 base and J by 2 bases, and 13 bases separated the two germline ends. Cohort 3 donors were reported recovered after two negative PCRs, clearance, or symptom resolution.

The V call is TRBV4-1, the J call TRBJ2-3, with D tentatively TRBD2 (6 bases). The TCR was taken from a man aged 35 to 55 who had recovered from COVID-19. Material for sequencing was PBMCs or T cells enriched from blood (not recorded which). This CDR3 is CASSQASLATTDTQYF. The CDR3 nucleotides read TGCGCCAGCAGCCAAGCTTCACTAGCAACCACAGATACGCAGTATTTT.